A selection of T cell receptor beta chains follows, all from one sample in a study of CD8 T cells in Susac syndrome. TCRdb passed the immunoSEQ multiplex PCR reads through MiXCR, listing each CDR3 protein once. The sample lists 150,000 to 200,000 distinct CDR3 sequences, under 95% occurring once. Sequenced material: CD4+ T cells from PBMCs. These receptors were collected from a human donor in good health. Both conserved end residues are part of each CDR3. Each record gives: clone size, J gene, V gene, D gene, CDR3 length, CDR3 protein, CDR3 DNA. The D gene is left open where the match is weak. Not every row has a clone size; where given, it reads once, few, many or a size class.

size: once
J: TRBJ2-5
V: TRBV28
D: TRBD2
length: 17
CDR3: CASSFEGLAGHQETQYF
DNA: TGTGCCAGCAGTTTCGAGGGGCTAGCGGGGCACCAAGAGACCCAGTACTTC

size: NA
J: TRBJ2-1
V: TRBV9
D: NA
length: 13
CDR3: CASSVGQLNEQFF
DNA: TGTGCCAGCAGCGTAGGACAGTTAAATGAGCAGTTCTTC

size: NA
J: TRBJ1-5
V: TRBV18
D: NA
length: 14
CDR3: CASSQQGNNQPQHF
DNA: TGTGCCAGCTCACAACAGGGTAACAATCAGCCCCAGCATTTT

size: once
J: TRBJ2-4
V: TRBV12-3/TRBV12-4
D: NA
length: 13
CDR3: CASSFPPGDIQYF
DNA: TGTGCCAGCAGTTTCCCCCCTGGGGACATTCAGTACTTC

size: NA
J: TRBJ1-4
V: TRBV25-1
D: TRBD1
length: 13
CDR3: CASRTGANEKLFF
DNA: TGTGCCAGCAGGACAGGGGCTAATGAAAAACTGTTTTTT

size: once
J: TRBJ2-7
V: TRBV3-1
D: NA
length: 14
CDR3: CASSLGLGIYEQYF
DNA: TGTGCCAGCAGCTTGGGACTTGGCATCTACGAGCAGTACTTC

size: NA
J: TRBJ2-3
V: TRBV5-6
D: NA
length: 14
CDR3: CASSLAGGRDTQYF
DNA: TGTGCCAGCAGCTTGGCTGGGGGCAGAGATACGCAGTATTTT

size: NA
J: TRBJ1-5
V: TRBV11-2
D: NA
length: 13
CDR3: CASSSVGGQPQHF
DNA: TGTGCCAGCAGCTCCGTAGGGGGGCAGCCCCAGCATTTT

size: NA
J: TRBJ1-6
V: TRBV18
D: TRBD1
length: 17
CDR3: CASSPRGSGTANSPLHF
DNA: TGTGCCAGCTCACCGAGGGGGTCGGGGACAGCGAATTCACCCCTCCACTTT

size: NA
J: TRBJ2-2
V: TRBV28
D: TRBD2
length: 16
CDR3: CASSFGPAGVAGELFF
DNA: TGTGCCAGCAGTTTTGGTCCAGCGGGGGTGGCCGGGGAGCTGTTTTTT

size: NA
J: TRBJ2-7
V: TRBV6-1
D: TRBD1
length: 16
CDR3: CASSRHPGTGILEQYF
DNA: TGTGCCAGCAGCCGCCACCCCGGGACAGGGATCCTTGAGCAGTACTTC

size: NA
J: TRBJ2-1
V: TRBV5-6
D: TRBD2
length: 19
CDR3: CASSLTGIAGLVGYNEQFF
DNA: TGTGCCAGCAGCTTAACGGGGATAGCGGGACTAGTGGGCTACAATGAGCAGTTCTTC

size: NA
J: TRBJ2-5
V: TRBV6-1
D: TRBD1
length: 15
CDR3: CASSEGTGVQETQYF
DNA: TGTGCCAGCAGTGAAGGGACAGGAGTCCAAGAGACCCAGTACTTC

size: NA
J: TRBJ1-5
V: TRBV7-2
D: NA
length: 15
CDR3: CASSLNLGGRQPQHF
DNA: TGTGCCAGCAGCCTCAATTTGGGGGGCCGTCAGCCCCAGCATTTT

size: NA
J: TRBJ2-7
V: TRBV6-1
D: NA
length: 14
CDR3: CASSEGGKTYEQYF
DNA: TGTGCCAGCAGTGAAGGCGGGAAGACCTACGAGCAGTACTTC

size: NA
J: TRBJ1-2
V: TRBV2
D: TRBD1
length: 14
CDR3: CASSLQQGWYGYTF
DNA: TGTGCCAGCAGTTTACAACAGGGGTGGTATGGCTACACCTTC

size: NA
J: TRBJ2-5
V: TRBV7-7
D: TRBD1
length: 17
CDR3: CASSLGSGQGLRETQYF
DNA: TGTGCTAGCAGCTTAGGGTCGGGACAGGGGCTACGGGAGACCCAGTACTTC

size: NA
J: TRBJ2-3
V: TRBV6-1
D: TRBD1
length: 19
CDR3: CASSPSPGTGPGSTDTQYF
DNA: TGTGCCAGCAGTCCGAGTCCCGGGACAGGGCCCGGTAGCACAGATACGCAGTATTTT

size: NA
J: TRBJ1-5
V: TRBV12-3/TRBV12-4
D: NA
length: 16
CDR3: CASSTRLAYSNQPQHF
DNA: TGTGCCAGCAGTACCCGGTTGGCCTATAGCAATCAGCCCCAGCATTTT

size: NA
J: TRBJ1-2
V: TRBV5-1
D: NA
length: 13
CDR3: CASSLPANYGYTF
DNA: TGCGCCAGCAGCTTGCCAGCTAACTATGGCTACACCTTC

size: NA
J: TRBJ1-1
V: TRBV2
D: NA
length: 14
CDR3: CASTGIAQVAEAFF
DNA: TGTGCCAGCACGGGAATAGCTCAGGTTGCTGAAGCTTTCTTT

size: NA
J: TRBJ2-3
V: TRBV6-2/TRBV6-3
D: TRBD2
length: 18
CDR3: CASSYSSRLAGVRDTQYF
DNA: TGTGCCAGCAGTTACTCTTCCCGACTAGCGGGAGTGAGAGATACGCAGTATTTT

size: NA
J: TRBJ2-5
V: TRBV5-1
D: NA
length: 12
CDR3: CASGPQEETQYF
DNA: TGCGCCAGCGGGCCCCAGGAGGAGACCCAGTACTTC

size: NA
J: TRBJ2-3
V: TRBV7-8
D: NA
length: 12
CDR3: CASSLNRERQYF
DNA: TGTGCCAGCAGCTTAAATCGGGAGAGGCAGTATTTT

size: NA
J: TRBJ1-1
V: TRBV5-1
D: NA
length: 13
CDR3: CASSFQGETEAFF
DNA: TGCGCCAGCAGCTTTCAGGGAGAGACTGAAGCTTTCTTT

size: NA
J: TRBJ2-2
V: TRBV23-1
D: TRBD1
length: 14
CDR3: CASRLGQGAGELFF
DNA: TGCGCCAGCAGGCTGGGACAGGGGGCCGGGGAGCTGTTTTTT

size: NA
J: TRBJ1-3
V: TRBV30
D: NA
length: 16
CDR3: CAWSAVPTSSGNTIYF
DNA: TGTGCCTGGAGTGCGGTCCCAACGAGCTCTGGAAACACCATATATTTT

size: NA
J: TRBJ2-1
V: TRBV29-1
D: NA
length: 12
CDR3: CSAEPPYNEQFF
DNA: TGCAGCGCCGAGCCCCCCTACAATGAGCAGTTCTTC

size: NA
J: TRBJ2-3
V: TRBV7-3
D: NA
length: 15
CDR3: CASSLKEAGKDTQYF
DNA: TGTGCCAGCAGCTTAAAGGAAGCCGGGAAAGATACGCAGTATTTT

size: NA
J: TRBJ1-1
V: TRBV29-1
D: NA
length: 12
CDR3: CSVGIMNTEAFF
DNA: TGCAGCGTTGGAATCATGAACACTGAAGCTTTCTTT

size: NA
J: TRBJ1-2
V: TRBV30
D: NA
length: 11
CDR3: CACSGTQGYTF
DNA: TGTGCCTGTTCCGGGACCCAAGGCTACACCTTC

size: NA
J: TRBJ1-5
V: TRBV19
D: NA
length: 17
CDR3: CASLPPQGPYSNQPQHF
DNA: TGTGCCAGCTTACCTCCGCAGGGCCCCTATAGCAATCAGCCCCAGCATTTT

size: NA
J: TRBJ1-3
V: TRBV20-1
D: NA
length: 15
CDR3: CSAREGVSSGNTIYF
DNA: TGCAGTGCTAGAGAAGGGGTCTCCTCTGGAAACACCATATATTTT

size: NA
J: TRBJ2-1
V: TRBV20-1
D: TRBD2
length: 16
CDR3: CSARDVTSGGANEQFF
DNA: TGCAGTGCTAGAGATGTTACTAGCGGGGGGGCCAATGAGCAGTTCTTC

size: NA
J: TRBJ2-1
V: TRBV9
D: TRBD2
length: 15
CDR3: CASSVSGTSGNEQFF
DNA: TGTGCCAGCAGCGTCTCCGGGACTAGCGGGAATGAGCAGTTCTTC

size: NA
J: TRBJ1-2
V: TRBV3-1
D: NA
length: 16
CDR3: CASSPNGDVRNYGYTF
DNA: TGTGCCAGCAGCCCAAATGGGGACGTGAGGAACTATGGCTACACCTTC

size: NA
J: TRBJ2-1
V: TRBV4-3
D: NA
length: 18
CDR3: CASSQKGPGAGGYNEQFF
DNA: TGCGCCAGCAGCCAAAAAGGCCCGGGGGCGGGCGGCTACAATGAGCAGTTCTTC

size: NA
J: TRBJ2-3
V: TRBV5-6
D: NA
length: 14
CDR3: CASSLDVRADTQYF
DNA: TGTGCCAGCAGCTTGGATGTCAGGGCAGATACGCAGTATTTT

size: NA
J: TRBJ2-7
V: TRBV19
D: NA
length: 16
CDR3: CASSTLSDITPYEQYF
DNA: TGTGCCAGTAGTACCCTCTCGGACATTACCCCCTACGAGCAGTACTTC

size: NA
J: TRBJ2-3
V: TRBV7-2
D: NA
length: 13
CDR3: CASSFTIGDTQYF
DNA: TGTGCCAGCAGCTTTACCATCGGGGATACGCAGTATTTT

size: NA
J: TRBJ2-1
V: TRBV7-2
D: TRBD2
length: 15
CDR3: CASSNSGGAYNEQFF
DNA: TGTGCCAGCAGCAATAGCGGGGGGGCCTACAATGAGCAGTTCTTC

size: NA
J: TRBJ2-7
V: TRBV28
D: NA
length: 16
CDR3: CASRIRASRLSYEQYF
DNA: TGTGCCAGCAGGATAAGGGCTAGCCGATTATCCTACGAGCAGTACTTC

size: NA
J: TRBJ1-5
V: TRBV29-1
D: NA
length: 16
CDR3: CSVGVPSKDVNQPQHF
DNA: TGCAGCGTTGGGGTACCGAGCAAGGACGTCAATCAGCCCCAGCATTTT

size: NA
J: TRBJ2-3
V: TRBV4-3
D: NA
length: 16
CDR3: CASSQGLGANTDTQYF
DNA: TGCGCCAGCAGCCAGGGTTTGGGGGCTAACACAGATACGCAGTATTTT